The 32 T cell receptor beta chains below all came from one sample that was sequenced in a study of blood T cell repertoires in COVID-19. TCRdb's copy holds only in-frame clones and misses some; the assay was immunoSEQ multiplex PCR. The table has 95,000 to 150,000 clones, 65% to 80% seen once. Sample: peripheral blood. Receptor source: a human donor with acute or convalescent COVID-19. The donor label of this sample is uncertain.

This clone was picked up a small number of times. The chain recombines TRBV4-2 with TRBJ1-3; D is perhaps TRBD1 (6 bases). The V and J ends lost 3 bases and 3 bases respectively, with 12 bases between them. The V gene's germline CDR1 is LGHNA and CDR2 YNFKEQ. The CDR3 has 15 residues. The CDR3 DNA sequence: TGTGCCAGCAGCCATCGACAGGTTTTTGGAAACACCATATATTTT. As protein: CASSHRQVFGNTIYF.

The chain employs TRBV12-3 or TRBV12-4 and TRBJ2-5; D is undetermined. The CDR3 covers 11 residues. Trimming left V 5 bases short and J 5 bases short, with 6 bases between. The CDR3 reads CASSRSETQYF. The CDR3 region has the DNA TGTGCCAGCAGTCGCAGTGAGACCCAGTACTTC.

About this clone: The sample carries other DNA sequences with the same CDR3. This chain uses TRBV30 with TRBJ2-5, with D unclear. Trimming left V 0 bases short and J 2 bases short, with 7 bases between. Germline lookup yields CDR1 GTSNPN and CDR2 SVGIG (reference sequence). The CDR3 loop spans 13 amino acids. The CDR3 loop is CAWSVSDQETQYF. CDR3 nucleotides: TGTGCCTGGAGTGTATCAGATCAAGAGACCCAGTACTTC.

The genes are TRBV4-1 and TRBJ2-7; 7 bases are shared with TRBD1. The ends lost 3 bases at V and 3 bases at J; junction bases unmatched: 8. The CDR3 length is 15 residues. CDR1 and CDR2 (germline): MGHRA, YSYEKL. The CDR3 sequence: CASSHPGQLNYEQYF. In nucleotides, the CDR3 is TGCGCCAGCAGCCACCCGGGACAGTTAAACTACGAGCAGTACTTC.

The V gene is TRBV5-1, the J gene TRBJ2-3; TRBD2 agrees at 12 bases. The CDR3 length is 17 residues. Germline V lookup: CDR1 SGHRS, CDR2 YFSETQ. With 0 bases clipped from V and 7 bases from J, the junction kept 9 bases outside the gene matches. CDR3 amino acids: CASSLALAGGPGNTQYF. The CDR3 coding sequence is TGCGCCAGCAGCTTGGCCCTAGCGGGGGGGCCTGGAAATACGCAGTATTTT.

This clone was seen more than once but under ten times. For the CDR3, the DNA is TGCGCCAGCAGTGAATGGGGGGACAATGAGCAGTTCTTC. This codes for CASSEWGDNEQFF. The J gene is TRBJ2-1, the V gene TRBV10-1; D might be TRBD2 (6 bases). Germline V lookup: CDR1 WNHNN, CDR2 SYGVQD (reference sequence). The CDR3 contains 13 residues. The V end was cut by 3 bases, the J end by 5 bases, with 8 bases between.

The rearrangement links TRBV12-5 to TRBJ2-5; D not certain. Trimming stripped 6 bases from V and 2 bases from J, with 4 bases between. In germline, CDR1 is LGHNT, CDR2 FRNRAP. There are 11 residues in the CDR3. In DNA, the CDR3 is TGTGCTAGTGGCAAACAAGAGACCCAGTACTTC. The encoded protein is CASGKQETQYF.

The rearrangement joins TRBV6-1 to TRBJ1-5; the match to TRBD1 covers 9 bases. Germline V lookup: CDR1 MNHNS, CDR2 SASEGT. Unmatched junction bases numbered 12, after V lost 4 bases and J lost 2 bases. This CDR3 spans 18 amino acids. The CDR3 protein is CASSAYRDRDSGNQPQHF. In nucleotides, the CDR3 is TGTGCCAGCAGTGCCTACCGGGACAGGGATTCGGGCAATCAGCCCCAGCATTTT.

V gene TRBV6-6 combines with J gene TRBJ1-2, with D possibly matching TRBD1 (6 bases). Germline-derived CDR1 and CDR2 are MNHNY and SVGAGI (reference sequence). V was pared by 5 bases and J by 0 bases, with 19 bases between. The CDR3 contains 17 residues. This CDR3 is CASSLQLDRFANYGYTF. DNA of the CDR3: TGTGCCAGCAGTCTCCAACTTGACAGGTTCGCTAACTATGGCTACACCTTC.

CDR3 residues: CASSQVQGYGYTF. In DNA, the CDR3 is TGTGCCAGCAGCCAAGTGCAGGGCTATGGCTACACCTTC. This chain connects TRBV14 to TRBJ1-2, with a tentative D call TRBD1 (5 bases). The CDR3 length is 13 residues. Per the germline V gene, CDR1 is SGHDN and CDR2 is FVKESK. Between the trimmed V and J ends, which lost 1 base and 4 bases, there was a span of 7 bases.

The V and J genes are TRBV7-3 and TRBJ1-1; D is unclear. The CDR3 runs 13 residues. V lost 0 bases and J 5 bases, leaving 7 bases between the germline ends. Per the germline V gene, CDR1 is SGHTA and CDR2 is FQGTGA. The DNA of the CDR3 is TGTGCCAGCAGCTTAACTCCGGTGACTGAAGCTTTCTTT. Protein: CASSLTPVTEAFF.

This clone was seen a single time. V is TRBV5-1 and J is TRBJ2-4; TRBD1 is a possible D gene (6 bases). The germline V gene encodes CDR1 SGHRS and CDR2 YFSETQ. The CDR3 loop spans 13 amino acids. V dropped 0 bases and J dropped 7 bases, with 8 bases sitting between them. Here the CDR3 DNA reads TGCGCCAGCAGCTTGGGGGACAACAACATTCAGTACTTC. This gives the protein CASSLGDNNIQYF.

This chain connects TRBV9 to TRBJ2-3, with 13 positions matching TRBD2. This CDR3 is built from 18 residues. V shed 0 bases and J 0 bases; nucleotides not matched to a gene: 4. In germline, CDR1 is SGDLS, CDR2 YYNGEE. CDR3 bases: TGTGCCAGCAGCGTAGGACTAGCGGGGGGACTTAGCACAGATACGCAGTATTTT. This gives the protein CASSVGLAGGLSTDTQYF.

The V and J genes are TRBV27 and TRBJ2-7, with a tentative D call TRBD2 (5 bases). Germline V CDR1 and CDR2: MNHEY, SMNVEV (reference sequence). The V end was cut by 6 bases, the J end by 1 base, with 16 bases between. The CDR3 sequence is 15 residues long. CDR3 sequence reads: CASSLKAGPSYEQYV. The CDR3 DNA is TGTGCCAGCAGCCTAAAGGCGGGCCCTTCCTACGAGCAGTACGTC.

This chain uses TRBV19 with TRBJ1-1, with D possibly being TRBD1 (6 bases). V was cut by 4 bases and J by 1 base, with 10 bases left in between. From germline, CDR1 is LNHDA and CDR2 SQIVND (reference sequence). The CDR3 covers 14 residues. The CDR3 region is CASSTLDRNTEAFF. The CDR3 region has the DNA TGTGCCAGTAGTACCCTGGACAGGAACACTGAAGCTTTCTTT.

The gene calls are TRBV6-4 and TRBJ2-3; D is unclear. Trimming stripped 4 bases from V and 4 bases from J, with 9 bases between. The germline V gene has CDR1 MRHNA and CDR2 SNTAGT. The CDR3 is 13 residues long. CDR3: CASSATESDTQYF. For the CDR3, the DNA is TGTGCCAGCAGTGCCACAGAATCAGATACGCAGTATTTT.

The J gene is TRBJ2-5, the V gene TRBV20-1; D is ambiguous. The CDR3 extends over 10 amino acids. CDR1 and CDR2 from the germline V gene are DFQATT and SNEGSKA (reference sequence). V was trimmed by 6 bases and J by 7 bases, leaving 9 bases between them. The CDR3: CSALGGTQYF. Written as DNA, the CDR3 is TGCAGTGCCCTAGGCGGGACCCAGTACTTC.

The chain joins TRBV9 to TRBJ1-1; no reliable D call. Per the germline V gene, CDR1 is SGDLS and CDR2 is YYNGEE. V was cut by 0 bases and J by 3 bases, with 6 bases left in between. The CDR3 spans 13 residues. CDR3 DNA sequence: TGTGCCAGCAGCGTAGAGAGGGACACTGAAGCTTTCTTT. This translates into CASSVERDTEAFF.

With regard to this clone: The same CDR3 arises from other DNA sequences in this sample as well. The chain employs TRBV18 and TRBJ2-5; 7 nucleotides agree with TRBD1. The CDR3 runs 14 residues. Germline CDR1 KGHSH, CDR2 LQKENI. J was trimmed by 3 bases and V by 1 base; bases with no gene match: 2. The chain's CDR3 is CASSPQGAKETQYF. The DNA of the CDR3 is TGTGCCAGCTCACCACAGGGGGCCAAAGAGACCCAGTACTTC.

The chain has TRBV18 and TRBJ1-2; the match to TRBD1 covers 8 bases. The CDR3 is made up of 16 amino acids. V lost 0 bases to trimming and J lost 7 bases; unmatched junction nucleotides: 10. The V gene's germline CDR1 is KGHSH and CDR2 LQKENI. Written as DNA, the CDR3 is TGTGCCAGCTCACCACCGTCTCTTGGACAGGGAATTGGCTACACCTTC. It yields the protein CASSPPSLGQGIGYTF.

The chain couples TRBV12-2 to TRBJ1-6; the table's TRBD1 call for D was not verified on the DNA. TRBV12-2 is termed a pseudogene. The CDR3 consists of 17 residues. The CDR3 is CASRLNFCQGRHSPLHF. The CDR3 nucleotides are TGTGCAAGTCGCTTAAATTTTTGTCAGGGGCGGCATTCACCCCTCCACTTT.

The table lists this clone with a few counts. This chain joins TRBV5-1 and TRBJ1-3, with D possibly matching TRBD1 (5 bases). In germline, CDR1 is SGHRS, CDR2 YFSETQ. Between the trimmed V and J ends, which lost 5 bases and 0 bases, there was a span of 12 bases. There are 15 residues in the CDR3. The CDR3, as DNA: TGCGCCAGCAGAATCGACAGTCCCTCTGGAAACACCATATATTTT. Translated, it gives CASRIDSPSGNTIYF.

The chain uses TRBV7-3 and TRBJ2-6; possible D gene TRBD2, 5 bases. Trimming left V 8 bases short and J 4 bases short, with 9 bases between. This CDR3 has 13 amino acids. Germline CDR1 SGHTA, CDR2 FQGTGA. In DNA, the CDR3 is TGTGCCAGCCGGGGAGCCGGGGCCAACGTCCTGACTTTC. This gives the protein CASRGAGANVLTF.

This clone was detected once. The genes are TRBV6-5 and TRBJ2-3, with TRBD2 as a possible D gene (7 bases). V lost 9 bases, J lost 6 bases, and 10 bases lay in between. This CDR3 spans 11 amino acids. The germline V gene has CDR1 MNHEY and CDR2 SVGAGI. In DNA, the CDR3 is TGTGCCAGGCGGGGGCTGGATACGCAGTATTTT. This encodes CARRGLDTQYF.

This clone was observed a handful of times. Distinct nucleotide sequences in the sample also encode this CDR3. The chain links TRBV18 to TRBJ2-1, with 9 positions matching TRBD2. The CDR3 is 16 residues long. V trimming: 0 bases; J trimming: 3 bases; junction bases outside the gene matches: 3. Germline CDR1 KGHSH, CDR2 LQKENI. The CDR3 DNA sequence: TGTGCCAGCTCACCACCTCGGACTAGCGACTACAATGAGCAGTTCTTC. Protein sequence: CASSPPRTSDYNEQFF.

The chain employs TRBV7-2 and TRBJ2-5, with a tentative D call TRBD2 (5 bases). V dropped 2 bases and J dropped 5 bases, with 9 bases sitting between them. Per the germline V gene, CDR1 is SGHTA and CDR2 is FQGNSA. The CDR3 totals 13 residues. The CDR3 region is CASSLSGWETQYF. The DNA for the CDR3 is TGTGCCAGCAGCTTATCGGGATGGGAGACCCAGTACTTC.

The CDR3 here is CASSQAGTGVSPLHF. The CDR3 bases are TGTGCCAGCAGCCAAGCTGGGACAGGGGTTTCACCCCTCCACTTT. The chain has TRBV3-1 (or the pseudogene TRBV3-2) and TRBJ1-6, with TRBD1 identical over 10 bases. J was trimmed by 9 bases and V by 1 base; bases with no gene match: 3. The germline V gene encodes CDR1 LGHDT and CDR2 YNNKEL (reference sequence). The CDR3 extends over 15 amino acids.

Concerning this clone itself: The same CDR3 can be traced to other DNA sequences in this sample. The V and J genes are TRBV2 and TRBJ2-5; D is undetermined. V dropped 4 bases and J dropped 2 bases, with 14 bases sitting between them. Per germline, CDR1 SNHLY and CDR2 FYNNEI. This CDR3 contains 15 residues. CDR3 DNA: TGTGCCAGCAGTGGCAGAATAGCTGGACAAGAGACCCAGTACTTC. Translated, it gives CASSGRIAGQETQYF.

The chain links TRBV2 to TRBJ2-3, with TRBD2 as a possible D gene (5 bases). Germline V gene lookup returns CDR1 SNHLY and CDR2 FYNNEI. The CDR3 has 14 residues. Between the trimmed V and J ends, which lost 9 bases and 2 bases, there was a span of 15 bases. This CDR3 reads CASMEQRNTDTQYF. CDR3 coding DNA: TGTGCCAGTATGGAGCAGCGGAACACAGATACGCAGTATTTT.

This clone has a handful of counts. V is TRBV2 and J is TRBJ1-2; D remains ambiguous. This CDR3 has 15 amino acids. Germline assignment: CDR1 SNHLY and CDR2 FYNNEI. V dropped 5 bases and J dropped 2 bases, with 15 bases sitting between them. CDR3: CASSPPRGINYGYTF. The DNA of the CDR3 is TGTGCCAGCAGTCCCCCTCGTGGCATCAACTATGGCTACACCTTC.

V and J are TRBV6-5 and TRBJ1-3; D unclear. In germline, CDR1 is MNHEY, CDR2 SVGAGI. CDR3 size: 14 residues. Trimming pared 4 bases from V and 0 bases from J, leaving 7 bases between. The CDR3 sequence is CASSSEGSGNTIYF. Written as DNA, the CDR3 is TGTGCCAGCAGTTCGGAGGGCTCTGGAAACACCATATATTTT.

This clone was recorded once. The chain has TRBV6-5 and TRBJ2-3, with 11 nucleotides matching TRBD2. CDR1 is MNHEY and CDR2 is SVGAGI in the germline V gene. Losses at the gene ends were 4 bases for V and 3 bases for J; bases not matched to a gene: 6. CDR3 length: 16 residues. Written as DNA, the CDR3 is TGTGCCAGCAGTTCAATAGCGGGGGGGCGAACAGATACGCAGTATTTT. It is translated as CASSSIAGGRTDTQYF.